The clone carrying this T cell receptor (beta chain) was detected only once. V was pared by 7 bases and J by 7 bases, with 11 bases of the junction left unmatched. The CDR3 contains 14 residues. Per the germline V gene, CDR1 is MNHEY and CDR2 is SMNVEV (reference sequence). The data are from a study of tumor-infiltrating lymphocytes in localized non-small cell lung cancer. The assay was immunoSEQ multiplex PCR, and TCRdb's table has in-frame clones only and misses some. The sample lists 20,000 to 25,000 clones, around 64% occurring once. The receptor was isolated from a human donor with non-small cell lung cancer. V gene TRBV27 combines with J gene TRBJ2-7, with 9 bases matching TRBD1. Sequencing was done on a sample of lung tumor tissue. The CDR3 nucleotides read TGTGCCAGCAAAGAGGACAGGGGCTCGCGAGAGCAGTACTTC. Translated, it gives CASKEDRGSREQYF.